A single T cell receptor beta chain is shown here with its context. The data derive from a study of blood T cells in healthy people across ages. Study at large: Through template switching, about one barcoded beta molecule was captured per two T cells, as measured in model experiments.

The CDR3 loop spans 12 amino acids. Trimming cost V 4 bases and J 7 bases; bases outside gene matches: 4. Germline CDR1 reads LNHNV; CDR2 reads YYDKDF (reference sequence). Sample-barcoded 5' priming and a J-beta primer mix drove a second PCR of 7 to 11 cycles. One entry per CDR3 protein results from TCRdb running MiXCR on the 5' RACE reads. The data show more than 800,000 distinct CDR3 sequences, with roughly 45% seen just once and over 15% held by the top ten. Investigators took approximately 9.4 milliliters of peripheral blood from every donor. The receptor was isolated from a woman between 55 and 75 years old in good health. The sample taken for sequencing was blood. The chain is built from TRBV15 and TRBJ2-7; 7 nucleotides agree with TRBD2. CDR3 amino acids: CATSTDGGEQYF. DNA for the CDR3: TGTGCCACCAGCACGGACGGGGGGGAGCAGTACTTC.